Below, 6 T cell receptor beta chains from the same sample are listed, as sequenced in a study of T cell responses to AZD1222 COVID-19 vaccine. The protocol was immunoSEQ multiplex PCR, while the TCRdb copy is restricted to in-frame clones and leaves out a portion. The table lists 95,000 or so clones, 90% to 95% of them singletons. Here the sequenced sample was peripheral blood, taken 28 days after the second AZD1222 dose. The receptors stem from an adult who received the AZD1222 COVID-19 vaccine.

This clone is labeled medium-sized. V and J are TRBV19 and TRBJ2-7, with 9 bases lining up with TRBD1. Germline V gene sequence: CDR1 LNHDA, CDR2 SQIVND (reference sequence). The CDR3 runs to 14 residues. V trimming: 4 bases; J trimming: 2 bases; junction bases outside the gene matches: 3. The chain's CDR3 is CASSTRQGAYEQYF. In DNA, the CDR3 is TGTGCCAGTAGTACTCGACAGGGGGCCTACGAGCAGTACTTC.

Regarding this clone: Other nucleotide sequences from this sample produce the same CDR3. The V gene is TRBV6-2 or TRBV6-3, the J gene TRBJ1-1; tentative D call: TRBD1 (5 bases). The germline gives CDR1 MNHEY, CDR2 SVGEGT. The CDR3 contains 13 residues. Trimming took off 0 bases at V and 4 bases at J, with 6 bases between the two ends. The CDR3 here is CASSYSGGTEAFF. CDR3 in DNA: TGTGCCAGCAGTTACTCGGGGGGCACTGAAGCTTTCTTT.

The chain recombines TRBV7-9 with TRBJ2-7; TRBD1 might be the D (6 bases). In germline, CDR1 is SEHNR, CDR2 FQNEAQ (reference sequence). V dropped 1 base and J dropped 4 bases, with 17 bases sitting between them. This CDR3 contains 16 residues. The CDR3 spells CASSLGQGLQSYEQYF. CDR3 coding DNA: TGTGCCAGCAGCTTAGGTCAGGGGCTTCAATCGTACGAGCAGTACTTC.

This chain uses TRBV5-1 with TRBJ2-5, with D uncertain. CDR3 length: 16 residues. The V gene's germline CDR1 is SGHRS and CDR2 YFSETQ. Trimming left V 0 bases short and J 5 bases short, with 17 bases between. The CDR3 DNA sequence: TGCGCCAGCAGCTTGGAGGAAACCAGTGTTGGGGAGACCCAGTACTTC. Encoded protein: CASSLEETSVGETQYF.

This chain connects TRBV3-1 (or the pseudogene TRBV3-2) to TRBJ1-1, with no clear D. CDR1 LGHDT and CDR2 YNNKEL come from the germline V gene (reference sequence). CDR3 length: 15 residues. Trimming took 1 base from V and 0 from J, leaving 9 bases between them. The CDR3 nucleotides read TGTGCCAGCAGCCAAGGCACGGCCATGAACACTGAAGCTTTCTTT. It yields the protein CASSQGTAMNTEAFF.

This clone has just a few counts. The chain couples TRBV6-2 or TRBV6-3 to TRBJ2-5; D is possibly TRBD1 or TRBD2 (5 bases each). Per germline, CDR1 MNHEY and CDR2 SVGEGT. The CDR3 consists of 14 residues. V was cut by 5 bases and J by 3 bases, with 13 bases left in between. For the CDR3, the DNA is TGTGCCAGCAGTCCCCGGGACGGTAAAGAGACCCAGTACTTC. It codes for CASSPRDGKETQYF.